These T cell receptor beta chains were read from a single sample in a study of blood T cells in healthy people across ages. From the 5' RACE reads, TCRdb called clonotypes with MiXCR, one entry per CDR3 protein. The sample has fewer than 1,000,000 distinct CDR3 sequences; around 45% are singletons. The sample consisted of blood. The receptors were sampled from a man between 60 and 70 years old in good health. CDR3s include the opening cysteine and the closing phenylalanine or tryptophan. The order of the fields is J gene, V gene, D gene, clone size, CDR3 length, CDR3 protein, CDR3 DNA. A D gene is named only where the DNA matches it firmly. Size values are once, few and many counts, or a class for expanded clones, and some rows have none.

J gene: TRBJ1-2
V gene: TRBV7-2
D gene: .
clone size: few
CDR3 length: 13
CDR3 protein: CASSLAGVYGYTF
CDR3 DNA: TGTGCCAGCAGCTTAGCCGGGGTCTATGGCTACACCTTC

J gene: TRBJ2-1
V gene: TRBV20-1
D gene: TRBD1
clone size: few
CDR3 length: 13
CDR3 protein: CSAGNRGLYEQFF
CDR3 DNA: TGCAGTGCTGGGAACAGGGGGCTCTATGAGCAGTTCTTC

J gene: TRBJ2-7
V gene: TRBV10-3
D gene: .
clone size: .
CDR3 length: 13
CDR3 protein: CAISERSGYEQYF
CDR3 DNA: TGTGCCATCAGTGAGAGGAGTGGTTACGAGCAGTACTTC

J gene: TRBJ2-1
V gene: TRBV29-1
D gene: TRBD1
clone size: .
CDR3 length: 14
CDR3 protein: CSAHSGQGGNEQFF
CDR3 DNA: TGCAGCGCCCATTCGGGACAGGGTGGAAATGAGCAGTTCTTC

J gene: TRBJ2-4
V gene: TRBV28
D gene: TRBD1
clone size: few
CDR3 length: 16
CDR3 protein: CASSPRGQGIVDIQYF
CDR3 DNA: TGTGCCAGCAGTCCCAGGGGACAGGGCATTGTCGACATTCAGTACTTC

J gene: TRBJ1-4
V gene: TRBV5-5
D gene: .
clone size: few
CDR3 length: 16
CDR3 protein: CASSLIFHRENEKLFF
CDR3 DNA: TGTGCCAGCAGCTTGATATTTCACAGAGAGAATGAAAAACTGTTTTTT

J gene: TRBJ1-1
V gene: TRBV6-2/TRBV6-3
D gene: .
clone size: .
CDR3 length: 14
CDR3 protein: CASSYRAVNTEAFF
CDR3 DNA: TGTGCCAGCAGTTACAGGGCAGTGAACACTGAAGCTTTCTTT

J gene: TRBJ2-5
V gene: TRBV7-9
D gene: .
clone size: few
CDR3 length: 14
CDR3 protein: CASSRLTDQETQYF
CDR3 DNA: TGTGCCAGCAGCAGGCTGACAGATCAAGAGACCCAGTACTTC

J gene: TRBJ2-1
V gene: TRBV28
D gene: TRBD1
clone size: .
CDR3 length: 16
CDR3 protein: CASSLSGTGAYNEQFF
CDR3 DNA: TGTGCCAGCAGCTTGTCCGGGACAGGGGCCTACAATGAGCAGTTCTTC

J gene: TRBJ2-7
V gene: TRBV4-3
D gene: .
clone size: .
CDR3 length: 13
CDR3 protein: CASSQDPGDEQYF
CDR3 DNA: TGCGCCAGCAGCCAAGATCCCGGGGACGAGCAGTACTTC

J gene: TRBJ1-4
V gene: TRBV11-2
D gene: .
clone size: .
CDR3 length: 14
CDR3 protein: CASSRHGTNEKLFF
CDR3 DNA: TGTGCCAGCTCCCGACATGGAACTAATGAAAAACTGTTTTTT

J gene: TRBJ1-4
V gene: TRBV20-1
D gene: .
clone size: .
CDR3 length: 16
CDR3 protein: CSARGGQQGSNEKLFF
CDR3 DNA: TGCAGTGCTAGGGGGGGACAACAGGGCTCCAATGAAAAACTGTTTTTT

J gene: TRBJ2-1
V gene: TRBV20-1
D gene: TRBD2
clone size: .
CDR3 length: 16
CDR3 protein: CSARVRPSGGTGEQFF
CDR3 DNA: TGCAGTGCTAGAGTGCGCCCTAGCGGGGGGACGGGTGAGCAGTTCTTC

J gene: TRBJ2-4
V gene: TRBV4-1
D gene: .
clone size: few
CDR3 length: 13
CDR3 protein: CASSQGPADPQYF
CDR3 DNA: TGCGCCAGCAGCCAAGGTCCGGCGGACCCTCAGTACTTC

J gene: TRBJ1-5
V gene: TRBV5-1
D gene: .
clone size: .
CDR3 length: 14
CDR3 protein: CASSLETGDQPQHF
CDR3 DNA: TGCGCCAGCAGCTTGGAGACGGGAGATCAGCCCCAGCATTTT

J gene: TRBJ2-3
V gene: TRBV6-5
D gene: .
clone size: .
CDR3 length: 13
CDR3 protein: CASSSYSKDTQYF
CDR3 DNA: TGTGCCAGCAGTTCCTATTCTAAGGATACGCAGTATTTT

J gene: TRBJ2-3
V gene: TRBV7-8
D gene: TRBD2
clone size: .
CDR3 length: 17
CDR3 protein: CASSFPSGGASTDTQYF
CDR3 DNA: TGTGCCAGCAGCTTCCCTAGCGGGGGGGCTAGCACAGATACGCAGTATTTT

J gene: TRBJ2-3
V gene: TRBV27
D gene: TRBD1
clone size: .
CDR3 length: 15
CDR3 protein: CASSIPGQGTDTQYF
CDR3 DNA: TGTGCCAGCAGTATCCCGGGACAGGGAACAGATACGCAGTATTTT

J gene: TRBJ2-3
V gene: TRBV7-2
D gene: TRBD2
clone size: few
CDR3 length: 18
CDR3 protein: CASSGGLAGGFSTDTQYF
CDR3 DNA: TGTGCCAGCAGCGGGGGACTAGCGGGGGGATTTAGCACAGATACGCAGTATTTT